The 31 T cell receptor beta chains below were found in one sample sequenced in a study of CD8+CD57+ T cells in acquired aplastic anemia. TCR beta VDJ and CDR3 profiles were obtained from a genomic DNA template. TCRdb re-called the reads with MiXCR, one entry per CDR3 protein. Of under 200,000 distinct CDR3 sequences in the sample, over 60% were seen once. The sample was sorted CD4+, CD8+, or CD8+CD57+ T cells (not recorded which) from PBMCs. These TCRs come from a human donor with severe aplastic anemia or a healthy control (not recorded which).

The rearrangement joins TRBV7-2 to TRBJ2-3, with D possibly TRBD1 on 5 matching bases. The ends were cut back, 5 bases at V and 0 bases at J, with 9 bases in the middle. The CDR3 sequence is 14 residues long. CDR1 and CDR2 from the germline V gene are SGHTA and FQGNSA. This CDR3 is CASSVDSSTDTQYF. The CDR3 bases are TGTGCCAGCAGCGTAGACAGCAGCACAGATACGCAGTATTTT.

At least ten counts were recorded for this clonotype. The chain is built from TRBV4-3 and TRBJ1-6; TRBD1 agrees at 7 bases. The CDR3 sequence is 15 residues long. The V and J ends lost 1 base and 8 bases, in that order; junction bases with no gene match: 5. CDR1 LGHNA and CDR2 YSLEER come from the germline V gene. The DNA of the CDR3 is TGCGCCAGCAGCCAAGTCCGGACAGGAGATTCACCCCTCCACTTT. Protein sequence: CASSQVRTGDSPLHF.

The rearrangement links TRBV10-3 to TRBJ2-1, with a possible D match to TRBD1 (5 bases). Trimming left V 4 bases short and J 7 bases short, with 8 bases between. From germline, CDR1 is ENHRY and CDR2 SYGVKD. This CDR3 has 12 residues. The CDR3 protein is CAISGQTNEQFF. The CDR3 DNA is TGTGCCATCAGTGGACAGACTAATGAGCAGTTCTTC.

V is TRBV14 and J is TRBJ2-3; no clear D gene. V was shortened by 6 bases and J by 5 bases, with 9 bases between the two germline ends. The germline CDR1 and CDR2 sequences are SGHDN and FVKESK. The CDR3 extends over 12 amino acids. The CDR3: CASSLPGDTQYF. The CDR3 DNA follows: TGTGCCAGCAGTCTTCCGGGAGATACGCAGTATTTT.

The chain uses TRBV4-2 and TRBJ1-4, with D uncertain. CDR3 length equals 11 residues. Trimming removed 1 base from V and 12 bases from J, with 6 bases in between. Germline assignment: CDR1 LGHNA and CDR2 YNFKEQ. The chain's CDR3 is CASSQGGELFF. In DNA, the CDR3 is TGTGCCAGCAGCCAAGGTGGGGAACTGTTTTTT.

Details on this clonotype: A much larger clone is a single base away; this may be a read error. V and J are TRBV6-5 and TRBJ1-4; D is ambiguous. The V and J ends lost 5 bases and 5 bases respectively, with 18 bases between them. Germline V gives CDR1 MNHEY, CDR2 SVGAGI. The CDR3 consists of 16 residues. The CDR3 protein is CASSSRLPTYNEKLFF. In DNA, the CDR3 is TGTGCCAGCAGTAGCAGGCTACCCACCTACAATGAAAAACTGTTTTTT.

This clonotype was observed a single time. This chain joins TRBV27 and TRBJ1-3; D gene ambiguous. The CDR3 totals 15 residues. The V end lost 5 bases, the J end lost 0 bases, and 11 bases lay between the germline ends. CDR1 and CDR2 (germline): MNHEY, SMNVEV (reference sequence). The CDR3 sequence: CASSPFGASGNTIYF. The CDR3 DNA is TGTGCCAGCAGTCCCTTCGGCGCCTCTGGAAACACCATATATTTT.

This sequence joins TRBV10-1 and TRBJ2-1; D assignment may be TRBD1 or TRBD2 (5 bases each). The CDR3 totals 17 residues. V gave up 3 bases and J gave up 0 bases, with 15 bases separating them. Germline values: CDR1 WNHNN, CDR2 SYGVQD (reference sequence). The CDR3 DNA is TGCGCCAGCAGTGACCTAGGGAAGGGGAGCTCCTACAATGAGCAGTTCTTC. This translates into CASSDLGKGSSYNEQFF.

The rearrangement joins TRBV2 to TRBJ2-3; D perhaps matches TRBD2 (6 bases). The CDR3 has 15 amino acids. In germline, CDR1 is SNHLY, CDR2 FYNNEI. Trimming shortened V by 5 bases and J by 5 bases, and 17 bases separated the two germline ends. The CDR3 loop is CASSRDSKPGDTQYF. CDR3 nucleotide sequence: TGTGCCAGCAGTCGGGACTCTAAACCGGGAGATACGCAGTATTTT.

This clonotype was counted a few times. As DNA, the CDR3 is TGTGCCAGCAGCTTAGCTAGGGCAGACACTGAAGCTTTCTTT. As protein: CASSLARADTEAFF. The rearrangement joins TRBV7-9 to TRBJ1-1; D unresolved. Germline CDR1 is SEHNR and CDR2 is FQNEAQ (reference sequence). The CDR3 contains 14 residues. The ends were cut back, 0 bases at V and 3 bases at J, with 8 bases in the middle.

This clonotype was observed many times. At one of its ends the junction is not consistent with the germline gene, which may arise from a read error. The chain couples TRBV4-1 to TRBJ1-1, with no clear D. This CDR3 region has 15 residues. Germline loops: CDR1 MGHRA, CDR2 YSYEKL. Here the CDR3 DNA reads TGCGCCAGCAGACAAGAAGACACTGCGGGGTTTGAAGCTTTCTTT. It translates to CASRQEDTAGFEAFF.

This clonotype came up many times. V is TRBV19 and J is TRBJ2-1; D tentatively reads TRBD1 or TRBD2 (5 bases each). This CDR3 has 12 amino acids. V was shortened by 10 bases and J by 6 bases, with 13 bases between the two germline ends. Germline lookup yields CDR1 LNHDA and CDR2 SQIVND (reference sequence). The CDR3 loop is CATRDGLNEQFF. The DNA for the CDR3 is TGTGCCACCAGGGACGGACTCAATGAGCAGTTCTTC.

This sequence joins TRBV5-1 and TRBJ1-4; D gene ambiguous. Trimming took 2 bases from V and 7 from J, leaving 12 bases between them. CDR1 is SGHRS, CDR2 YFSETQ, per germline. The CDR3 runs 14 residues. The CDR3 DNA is TGCGCCAGCAGCTTAAACACCCCTACTGAAAAACTGTTTTTT. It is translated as CASSLNTPTEKLFF.

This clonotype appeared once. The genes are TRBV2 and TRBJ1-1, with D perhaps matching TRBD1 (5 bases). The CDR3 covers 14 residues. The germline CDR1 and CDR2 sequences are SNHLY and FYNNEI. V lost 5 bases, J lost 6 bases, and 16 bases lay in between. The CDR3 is CASSNRDSGAEAFF. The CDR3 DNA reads TGTGCCAGCAGTAACCGAGACAGCGGGGCTGAAGCTTTCTTT.

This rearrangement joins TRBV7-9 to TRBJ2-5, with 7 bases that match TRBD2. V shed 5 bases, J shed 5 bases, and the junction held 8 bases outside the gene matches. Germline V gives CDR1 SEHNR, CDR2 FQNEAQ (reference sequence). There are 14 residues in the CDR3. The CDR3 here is CASSPGRGVETQYF. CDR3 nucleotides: TGTGCCAGCAGCCCTGGGAGGGGAGTTGAGACCCAGTACTTC. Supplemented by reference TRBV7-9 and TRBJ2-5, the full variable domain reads DTGVSQNPRHKITKRGQNVTFRCDPISEHNRLYWYRQTLGQGPEFLTYFQNEAQLEKSRLLSDRFSAERPKGSFSTLEIQRTEQGDSAMYLCASSPGRGVETQYFGPGTRLLVL.

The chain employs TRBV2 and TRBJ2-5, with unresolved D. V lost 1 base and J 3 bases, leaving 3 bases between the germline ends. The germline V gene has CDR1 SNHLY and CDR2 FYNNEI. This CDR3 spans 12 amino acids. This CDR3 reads CASSEVKETQYF. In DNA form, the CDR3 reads TGTGCCAGCAGTGAAGTCAAAGAGACCCAGTACTTC.

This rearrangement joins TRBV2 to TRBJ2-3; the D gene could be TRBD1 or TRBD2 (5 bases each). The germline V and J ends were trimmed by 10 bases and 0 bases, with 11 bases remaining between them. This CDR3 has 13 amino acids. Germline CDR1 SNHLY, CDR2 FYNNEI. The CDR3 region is CATRQRSTDTQYF. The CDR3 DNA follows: TGTGCCACCCGACAGCGGAGCACAGATACGCAGTATTTT.

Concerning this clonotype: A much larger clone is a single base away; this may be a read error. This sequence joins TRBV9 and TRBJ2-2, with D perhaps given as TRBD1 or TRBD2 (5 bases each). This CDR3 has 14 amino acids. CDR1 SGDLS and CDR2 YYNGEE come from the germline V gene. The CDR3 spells CASSQMTVAGEPFF. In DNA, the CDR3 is TGTGCCAGCAGCCAAATGACAGTTGCCGGGGAGCCGTTTTTT.

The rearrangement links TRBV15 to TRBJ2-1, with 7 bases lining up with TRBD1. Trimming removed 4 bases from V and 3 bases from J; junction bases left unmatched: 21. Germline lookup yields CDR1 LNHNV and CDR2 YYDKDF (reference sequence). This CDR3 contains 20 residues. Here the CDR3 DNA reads TGTGCCACCAGCACCTTACCGGGACAGCCGGAGAACTATGGCTACAATGAGCAGTTCTTC. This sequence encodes CATSTLPGQPENYGYNEQFF. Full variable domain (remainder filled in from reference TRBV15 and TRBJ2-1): DAMVIQNPRYQVTQFGKPVTLSCSQTLNHNVMYWYQQKSSQAPKLLFHYYDKDFNNEADTPDNFQSRRPNTSFCFLDIRSPGLGDTAMYLCATSTLPGQPENYGYNEQFFGPGTRLTVL.

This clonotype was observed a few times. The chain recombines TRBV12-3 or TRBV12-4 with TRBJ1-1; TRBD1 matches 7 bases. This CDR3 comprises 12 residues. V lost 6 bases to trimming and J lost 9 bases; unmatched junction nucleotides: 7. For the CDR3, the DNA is TGTGCCAGCAGAGCCTCGACAGGGCAAGCTTTCTTT. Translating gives CASRASTGQAFF.

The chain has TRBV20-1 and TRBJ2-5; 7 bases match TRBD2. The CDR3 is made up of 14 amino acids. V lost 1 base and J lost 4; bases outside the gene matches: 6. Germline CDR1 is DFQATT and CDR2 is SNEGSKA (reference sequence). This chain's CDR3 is CSARAGRVGETQYF. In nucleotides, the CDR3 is TGCAGTGCTAGAGCAGGGAGGGTTGGAGAGACCCAGTACTTC.

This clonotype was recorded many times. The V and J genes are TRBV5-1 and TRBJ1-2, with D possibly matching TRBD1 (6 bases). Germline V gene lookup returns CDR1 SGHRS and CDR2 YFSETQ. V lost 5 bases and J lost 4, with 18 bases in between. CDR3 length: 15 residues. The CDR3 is CASRPTQGGIYGYTF. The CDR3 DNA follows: TGCGCCAGCAGGCCTACACAGGGTGGAATCTATGGCTACACCTTC.

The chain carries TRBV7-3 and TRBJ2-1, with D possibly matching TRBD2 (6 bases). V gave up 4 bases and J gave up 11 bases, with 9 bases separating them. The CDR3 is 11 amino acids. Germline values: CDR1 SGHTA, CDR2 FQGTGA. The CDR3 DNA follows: TGTGCCAGCAGCTCCGGGGGAAAGCAGTTCTTC. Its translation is CASSSGGKQFF.

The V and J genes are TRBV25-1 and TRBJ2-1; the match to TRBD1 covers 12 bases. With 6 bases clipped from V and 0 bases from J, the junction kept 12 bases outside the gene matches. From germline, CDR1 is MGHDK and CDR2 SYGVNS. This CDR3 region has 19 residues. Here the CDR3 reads CASRSGTGGGLFSYNEQFF. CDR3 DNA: TGTGCCAGCAGATCCGGGACAGGGGGCGGACTGTTCTCCTACAATGAGCAGTTCTTC.

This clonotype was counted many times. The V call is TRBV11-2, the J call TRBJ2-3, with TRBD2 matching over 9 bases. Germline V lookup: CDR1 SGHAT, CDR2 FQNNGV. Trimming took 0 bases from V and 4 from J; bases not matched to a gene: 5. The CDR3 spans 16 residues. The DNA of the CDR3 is TGTGCCAGCAGCTTAGACGCGGGGGGGCCGGCAGATACGCAGTATTTT. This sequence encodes CASSLDAGGPADTQYF.

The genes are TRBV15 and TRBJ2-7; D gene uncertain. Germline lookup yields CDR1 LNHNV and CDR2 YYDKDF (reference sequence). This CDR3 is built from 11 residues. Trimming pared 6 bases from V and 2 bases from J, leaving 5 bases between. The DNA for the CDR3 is TGTGCCACCAGTAATCCCTACGAGCAGTACTTC. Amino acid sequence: CATSNPYEQYF.

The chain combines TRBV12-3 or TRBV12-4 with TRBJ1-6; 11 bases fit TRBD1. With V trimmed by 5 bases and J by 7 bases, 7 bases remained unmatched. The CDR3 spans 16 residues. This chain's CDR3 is CASSNPGQGVNSPLHF. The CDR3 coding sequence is TGTGCCAGCAGTAACCCGGGACAGGGGGTCAATTCACCCCTCCACTTT.

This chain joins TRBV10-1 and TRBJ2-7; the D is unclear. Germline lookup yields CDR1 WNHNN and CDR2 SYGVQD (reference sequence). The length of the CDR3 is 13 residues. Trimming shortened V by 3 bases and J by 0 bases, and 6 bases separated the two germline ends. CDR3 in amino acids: CASSDDLSYEQYF. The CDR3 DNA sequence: TGCGCCAGCAGTGACGACCTCTCCTACGAGCAGTACTTC.

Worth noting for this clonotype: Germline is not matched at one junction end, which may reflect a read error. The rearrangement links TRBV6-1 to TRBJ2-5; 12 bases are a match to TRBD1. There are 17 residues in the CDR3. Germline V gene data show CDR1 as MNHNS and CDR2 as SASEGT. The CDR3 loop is CAISDTTGTGGWETQYF. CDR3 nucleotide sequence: TGTGCCATCAGTGACACCACCGGGACAGGGGGCTGGGAGACCCAGTACTTC.

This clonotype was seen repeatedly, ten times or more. CDR3 coding DNA: TGTGCCATCAGTGAGTCCCCGAAGGCGGGCTACACCTTC. Translating gives CAISESPKAGYTF. This sequence joins TRBV10-3 and TRBJ1-2; D gene ambiguous. CDR1 and CDR2 (germline): ENHRY, SYGVKD. This CDR3 contains 13 residues. V was pared by 0 bases and J by 8 bases, with 10 bases between.

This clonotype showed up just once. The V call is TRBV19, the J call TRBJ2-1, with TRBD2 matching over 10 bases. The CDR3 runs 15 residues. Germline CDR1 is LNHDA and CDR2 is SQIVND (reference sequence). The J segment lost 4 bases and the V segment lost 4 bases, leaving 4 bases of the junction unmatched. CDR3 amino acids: CASSTELAGYNEQFF. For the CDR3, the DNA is TGTGCCAGTAGTACGGAACTAGCGGGGTACAATGAGCAGTTCTTC.